This record concerns one T cell receptor (beta chain) sequence. Its target is not known. The CDR3 totals 15 residues. Germline V gene data show CDR1 as SGHRS and CDR2 as YFSETQ. The V gene lost 3 bases and the J gene lost 4 bases, with 11 bases spanning the gap. The method was immunoSEQ multiplex PCR; TCRdb's version includes in-frame clones alone and lacks a portion of them. The profile shows 50,000 to 55,000 clones, approximately 88% of them singletons. This record belongs to a study of T cell responses to AZD1222 COVID-19 vaccine. Study conclusions and caveats: Epitopes outside B.1.351 and B.1.1.7 mutated regions reportedly drew nearly half of spike TCRs. Recipients of AZD1222 seropositive at baseline numbered only 5 or 6. Clonal diversity may have been underestimated, and the donors were mostly white British, with more females than males.

The chain employs TRBV5-1 and TRBJ2-6; no clear D gene. The sequence was collected from an adult in good health. The starting material was peripheral blood, obtained on day 0 of AZD1222 vaccination. CDR3 coding DNA: TGCGCCAGCAGCTCTGGTCCTCTGGGGGCCAACGTCCTGACTTTC. It translates to CASSSGPLGANVLTF.